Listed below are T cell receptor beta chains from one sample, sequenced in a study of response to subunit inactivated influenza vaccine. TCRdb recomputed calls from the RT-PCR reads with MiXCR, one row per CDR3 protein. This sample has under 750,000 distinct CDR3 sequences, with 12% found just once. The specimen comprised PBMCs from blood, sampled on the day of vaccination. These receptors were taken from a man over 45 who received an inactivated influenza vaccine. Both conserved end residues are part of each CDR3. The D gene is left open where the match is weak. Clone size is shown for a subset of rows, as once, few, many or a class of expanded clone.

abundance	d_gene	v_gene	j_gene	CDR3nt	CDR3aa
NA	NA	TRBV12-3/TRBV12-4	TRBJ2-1	TGTGCCAGCAGTTTTCGGAGAACCAATGAGCAGTTCTTC	CASSFRRTNEQFF
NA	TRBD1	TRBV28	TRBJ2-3	TGTGCCAGCAGTTTACCCGGGACAGGCACAGATACGCAGTATTTT	CASSLPGTGTDTQYF
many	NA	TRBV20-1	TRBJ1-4	TGCAGTGCCCCCCCTGGGGGGCGTGAGAGTGAAAAACTGTTTTTT	CSAPPGGRESEKLFF
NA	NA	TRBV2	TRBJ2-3	TGTGCCAGCAGCGTCAAAATGACCACTAGCACAGATACGCAGTATTTT	CASSVKMTTSTDTQYF
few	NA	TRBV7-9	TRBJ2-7	TGTGCCAGCAGCCAATTACGGGCTTACGAGCAGTACTTC	CASSQLRAYEQYF
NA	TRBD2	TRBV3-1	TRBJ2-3	TGTGCCAGCAGAAGGGCGGGGGGGTTGACAGATACGCAGTATTTT	CASRRAGGLTDTQYF
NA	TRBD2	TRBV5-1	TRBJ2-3	TGCGCCAGCAGCCCCCGGGGACTAGCGGGGTTGGATACGCAGTATTTT	CASSPRGLAGLDTQYF
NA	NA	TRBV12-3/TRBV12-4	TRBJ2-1	TGTGCCAGCAGTTTAGTCGGGTCGGGGTGGGACAATGAGCAGTTCTTC	CASSLVGSGWDNEQFF
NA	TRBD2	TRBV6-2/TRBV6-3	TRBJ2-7	TGTGCCAGCGTAGCGGGAATCTCCTACGAGCAGTACTTC	CASVAGISYEQYF
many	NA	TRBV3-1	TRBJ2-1	TGTGCCAGCAGCCCTTCAGGAGGGTTGTCCTACAATGAGCAGTTCTTC	CASSPSGGLSYNEQFF
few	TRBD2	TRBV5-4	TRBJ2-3	TGTGCCAGCAGCTTGCATGGCGGACTAGCGGAAGGGGGTAGGGGCACAGATACGCAGTATTTT	CASSLHGGLAEGGRGTDTQYF
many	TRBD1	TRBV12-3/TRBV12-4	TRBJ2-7	TGTGCCAGCAGTTTTACAGGGGGAGGAGAGCAGTACTTC	CASSFTGGGEQYF
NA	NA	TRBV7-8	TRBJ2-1	TGTGCCAGCAGCTTCAGTTTGGAGCAGTTCTTC	CASSFSLEQFF
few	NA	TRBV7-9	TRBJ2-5	TGTGCCAGCAGCTCCGCCGGAACCTCTGGACCGGAGACCCAGTACTTC	CASSSAGTSGPETQYF
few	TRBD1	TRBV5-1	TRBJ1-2	TGCGCCAGCAGGCGAACCGGGACAGGGGAGGATGGCTACACCTTC	CASRRTGTGEDGYTF
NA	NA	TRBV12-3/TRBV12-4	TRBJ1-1	TGTGCCAGCAGTCCACCCTTTAAAGAGGGGTCGCACGTCCGCTACACTGAAGCTTTCTTT	CASSPPFKEGSHVRYTEAFF
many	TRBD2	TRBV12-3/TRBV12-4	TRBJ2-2	TGTGCCAGCAGTTACAGGACTAGCGGGAGGGCGAACACCGGGGAGCTGTTTTTT	CASSYRTSGRANTGELFF
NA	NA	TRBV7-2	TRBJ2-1	TGTGCCAGCAGCTTAATAGGAACGGGGGCCTACTACAATGAGCAGTTCTTC	CASSLIGTGAYYNEQFF
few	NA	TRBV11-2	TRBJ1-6	TGTGCCAGCAGCTTATCAGGGCGAAGCAATTCACCCCTCCACTTT	CASSLSGRSNSPLHF
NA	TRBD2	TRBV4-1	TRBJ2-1	TGCGCCAGCAGTCCAACTAGCGGGGGGGCCTCCACGTATGAGCAGTTCTTC	CASSPTSGGASTYEQFF
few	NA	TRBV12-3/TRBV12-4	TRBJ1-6	TGTGCCAGCAGTTGGGACGGTGATTCACCCCTCCACTTT	CASSWDGDSPLHF
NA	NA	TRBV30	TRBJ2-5	TGTGCCTGGAGTGTTGAGACCCAGTACTTC	CAWSVETQYF
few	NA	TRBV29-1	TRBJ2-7	TGCAGCGTTGAAACTAACTACGAGCAGTACTTC	CSVETNYEQYF